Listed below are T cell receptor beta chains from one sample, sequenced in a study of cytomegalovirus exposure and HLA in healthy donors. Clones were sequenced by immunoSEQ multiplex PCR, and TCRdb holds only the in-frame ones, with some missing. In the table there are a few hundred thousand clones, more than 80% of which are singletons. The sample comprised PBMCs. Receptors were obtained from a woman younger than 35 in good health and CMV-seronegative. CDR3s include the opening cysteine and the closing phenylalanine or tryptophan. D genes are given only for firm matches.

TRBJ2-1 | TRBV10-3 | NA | CAISKGLGINEQFF
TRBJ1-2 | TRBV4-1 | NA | CASSQDGQALGYTF
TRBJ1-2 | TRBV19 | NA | CASSPHVGQQDYGYTF
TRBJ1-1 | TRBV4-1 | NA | CASSQVADLNTEAFF
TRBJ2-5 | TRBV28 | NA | CASKGPTETQYF
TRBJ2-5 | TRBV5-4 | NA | CASSLSGMRQETQYF
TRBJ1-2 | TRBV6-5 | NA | CASSSPTGRGYGYTF
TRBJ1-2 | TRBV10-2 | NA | CASSESDFGTPHYGYTF
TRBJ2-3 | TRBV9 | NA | CASSVVARGPGEEQYF
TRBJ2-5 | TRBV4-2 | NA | CASSQVEAGQYQETQYF
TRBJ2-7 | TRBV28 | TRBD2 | CASSSGTFGQYF
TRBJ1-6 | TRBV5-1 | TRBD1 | CASSLETGGGSPLHF
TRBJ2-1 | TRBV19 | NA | CASTPNQGHEQFF
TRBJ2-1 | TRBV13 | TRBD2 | CASSPLAGASNEQFF
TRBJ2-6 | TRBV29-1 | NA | CSVVGGSGANVLTF
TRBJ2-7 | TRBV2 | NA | CASSDPLVGRQLQPPYEQYF
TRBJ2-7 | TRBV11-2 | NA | CASSFEGPTYEQYF
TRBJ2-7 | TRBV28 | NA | CASREGGGRRTYEQYF
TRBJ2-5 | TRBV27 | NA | CASGWYREETQYF
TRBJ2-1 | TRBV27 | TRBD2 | CASSLVLAGGPRNEQFF
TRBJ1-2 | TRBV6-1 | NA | CASSEAGQPSMGYTF
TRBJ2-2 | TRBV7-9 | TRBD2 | CASGFKLAVGELFF
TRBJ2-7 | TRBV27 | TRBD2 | CASSLRAGVYEQYF
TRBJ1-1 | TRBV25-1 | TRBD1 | CASSAGQATLNTEAFF
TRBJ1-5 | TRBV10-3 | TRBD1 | CAISPGQGGNQPQHF
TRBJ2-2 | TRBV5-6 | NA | CASSSTGVITFGAGELFF
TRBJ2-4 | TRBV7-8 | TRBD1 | CASSSPQGDQNKNIQYF
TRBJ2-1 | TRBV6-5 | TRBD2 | CASRVSGSAYNEQFF
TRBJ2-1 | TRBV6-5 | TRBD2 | CASTLLAGGYNEQFF
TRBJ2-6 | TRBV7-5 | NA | CVRSVAQGTVAGANVLTF
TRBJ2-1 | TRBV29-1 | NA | CSVGHRVYNEQFF
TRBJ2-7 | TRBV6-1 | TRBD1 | CASSRTDREEQYF
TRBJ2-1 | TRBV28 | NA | CASSLKVSGYNEQFF
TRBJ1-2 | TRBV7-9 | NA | CASSSPRAPTNYGYTF
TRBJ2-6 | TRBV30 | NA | CARQISGANVLTF
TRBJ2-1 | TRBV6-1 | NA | CASSGDSHNEQFF
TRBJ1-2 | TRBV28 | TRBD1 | CASSLRTGGFVFKGYTF
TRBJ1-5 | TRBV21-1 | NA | CAILPPERSNQPQHF
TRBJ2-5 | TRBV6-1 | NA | CASSGGVGETQYF
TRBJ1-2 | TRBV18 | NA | CASSPARGGSRENNYGYTF
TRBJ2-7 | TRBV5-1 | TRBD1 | CASSPVGQESYEQYF
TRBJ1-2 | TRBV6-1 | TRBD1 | CASSPSTGGNYGYTF
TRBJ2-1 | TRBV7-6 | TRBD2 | CASSISGGNYNEQFF